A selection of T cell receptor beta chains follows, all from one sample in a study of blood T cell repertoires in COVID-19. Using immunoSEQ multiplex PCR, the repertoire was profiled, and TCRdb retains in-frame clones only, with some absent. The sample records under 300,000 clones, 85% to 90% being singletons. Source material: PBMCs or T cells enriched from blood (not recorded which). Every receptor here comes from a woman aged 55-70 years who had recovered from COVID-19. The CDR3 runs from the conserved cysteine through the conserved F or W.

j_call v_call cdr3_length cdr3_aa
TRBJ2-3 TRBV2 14 CASSDSSSADTQYF
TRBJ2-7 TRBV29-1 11 CSVKGAYEQYF
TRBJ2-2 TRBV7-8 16 CASSPRQGVNTGELFF
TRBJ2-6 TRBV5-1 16 CASSIGAISGANVLTF
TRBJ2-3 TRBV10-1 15 CASSLTSGVGDTQYF
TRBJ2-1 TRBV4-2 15 CASSQVLQGKVEQFF
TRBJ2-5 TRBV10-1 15 CASSEGSGGQETQYF
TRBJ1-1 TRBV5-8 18 CASSLDGTAKRENTEAFF
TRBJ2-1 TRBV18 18 CASSPMGGTKNVNNEQFF
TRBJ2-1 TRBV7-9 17 CASSFPGGRAILNEQFF
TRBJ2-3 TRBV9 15 CASSDGQPLTDTQYF
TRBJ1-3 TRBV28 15 CASRSRRVIRDTIYF
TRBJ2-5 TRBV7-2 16 CASSPTIDRSQETQYF
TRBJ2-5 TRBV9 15 CASSVVPGMGETQYF
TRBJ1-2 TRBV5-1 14 CASSPGPTNYGYTF
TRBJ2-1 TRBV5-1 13 CASSYEREAEQFF
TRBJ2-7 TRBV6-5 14 CASRPAGTGSEQYF
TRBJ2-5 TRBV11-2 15 CASSRPQAIQETQYF
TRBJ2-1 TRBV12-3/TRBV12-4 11 CASSQYNEQFF